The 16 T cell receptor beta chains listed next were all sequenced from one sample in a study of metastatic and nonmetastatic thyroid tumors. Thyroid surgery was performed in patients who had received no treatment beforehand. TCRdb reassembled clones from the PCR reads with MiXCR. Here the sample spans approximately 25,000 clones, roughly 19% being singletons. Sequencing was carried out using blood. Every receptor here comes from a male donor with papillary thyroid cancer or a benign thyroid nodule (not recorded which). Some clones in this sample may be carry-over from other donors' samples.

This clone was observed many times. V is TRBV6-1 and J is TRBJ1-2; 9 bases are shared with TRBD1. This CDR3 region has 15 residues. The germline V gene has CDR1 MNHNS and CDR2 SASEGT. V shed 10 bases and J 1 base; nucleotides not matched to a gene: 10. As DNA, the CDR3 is TGTGCCATAAAGGACAGGGGAAGGCATAACTATGGCTACACCTTC. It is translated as CAIKDRGRHNYGYTF.

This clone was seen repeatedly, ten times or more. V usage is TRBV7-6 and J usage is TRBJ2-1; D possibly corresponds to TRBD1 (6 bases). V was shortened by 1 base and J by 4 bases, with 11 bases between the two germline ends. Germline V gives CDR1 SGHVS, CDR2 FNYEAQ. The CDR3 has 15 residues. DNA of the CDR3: TGTGCCAGCAGCTTAGGGGCAGGGGAATACAATGAGCAGTTCTTC. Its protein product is CASSLGAGEYNEQFF.

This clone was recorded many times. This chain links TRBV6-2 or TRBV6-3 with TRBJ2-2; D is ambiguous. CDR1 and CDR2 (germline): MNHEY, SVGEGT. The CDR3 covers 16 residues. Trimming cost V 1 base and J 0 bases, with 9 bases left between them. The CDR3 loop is CASSYLSNPNTGELFF. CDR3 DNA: TGTGCCAGCAGTTACTTGAGTAACCCGAACACCGGGGAGCTGTTTTTT.

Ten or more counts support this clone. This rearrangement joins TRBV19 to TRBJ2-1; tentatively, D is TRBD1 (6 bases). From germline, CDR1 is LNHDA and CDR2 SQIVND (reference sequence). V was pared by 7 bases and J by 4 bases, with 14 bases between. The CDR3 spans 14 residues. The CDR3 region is CASIDTGYYNEQFF. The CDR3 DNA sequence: TGTGCCAGTATCGATACAGGGTATTACAATGAGCAGTTCTTC.

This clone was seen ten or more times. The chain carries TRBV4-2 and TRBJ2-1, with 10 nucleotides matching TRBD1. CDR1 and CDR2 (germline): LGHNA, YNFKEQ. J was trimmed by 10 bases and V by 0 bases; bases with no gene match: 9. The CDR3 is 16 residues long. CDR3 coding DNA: TGTGCCAGCAGCCAAGACTCCGGGACAGGGGTCGACGAGCAGTTCTTC. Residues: CASSQDSGTGVDEQFF.

CDR3 sequence: CASSVVYEQYF. CDR3 DNA: TGTGCCAGCAGTGTGGTCTACGAGCAGTACTTC. The chain uses TRBV2 and TRBJ2-7; D not resolved. CDR3 length equals 11 residues. V gave up 4 bases and J gave up 3 bases, with 4 bases separating them. In germline, CDR1 is SNHLY, CDR2 FYNNEI.

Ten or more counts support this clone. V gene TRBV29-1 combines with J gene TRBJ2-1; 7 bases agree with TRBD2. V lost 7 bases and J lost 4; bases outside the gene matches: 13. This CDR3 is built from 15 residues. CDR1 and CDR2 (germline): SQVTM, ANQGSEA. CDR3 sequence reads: CSGGGGGERYNEQFF. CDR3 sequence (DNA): TGCAGCGGGGGGGGTGGGGGTGAGAGGTACAATGAGCAGTTCTTC.

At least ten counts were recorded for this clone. As DNA, the CDR3 is TGTGCCAGCAGTTTAAGGGGGACAGATACGCAGTATTTT. Amino acid sequence: CASSLRGTDTQYF. This chain uses TRBV27 with TRBJ2-3; possible D gene TRBD1, 6 bases. The CDR3 length is 13 residues. Germline V lookup: CDR1 MNHEY, CDR2 SMNVEV (reference sequence). V was cut by 2 bases and J by 3 bases, with 6 bases left in between.

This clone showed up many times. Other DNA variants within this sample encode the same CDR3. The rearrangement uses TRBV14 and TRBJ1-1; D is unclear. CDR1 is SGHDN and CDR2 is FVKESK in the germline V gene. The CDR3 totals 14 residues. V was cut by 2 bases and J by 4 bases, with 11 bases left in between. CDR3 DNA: TGTGCCAGCAGCCAAAGTTTGCGGACCACTGAAGCTTTCTTT. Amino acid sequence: CASSQSLRTTEAFF.

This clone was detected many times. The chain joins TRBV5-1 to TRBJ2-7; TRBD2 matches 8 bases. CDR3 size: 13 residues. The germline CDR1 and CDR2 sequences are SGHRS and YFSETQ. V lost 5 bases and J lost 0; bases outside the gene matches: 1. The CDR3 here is CASRAGASYEQYF. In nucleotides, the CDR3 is TGCGCCAGCAGAGCGGGGGCCTCCTACGAGCAGTACTTC.

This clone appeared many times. CDR3 coding DNA: TGCAGTGCTAGAGACACTGACAGCAATCAGCCCCAGCATTTT. Translation: CSARDTDSNQPQHF. The chain employs TRBV20-1 and TRBJ1-5; D gene uncertain. The CDR3 covers 14 residues. Germline assignment: CDR1 DFQATT and CDR2 SNEGSKA (reference sequence). The V gene lost 0 bases and the J gene lost 1 base, with 7 bases spanning the gap.

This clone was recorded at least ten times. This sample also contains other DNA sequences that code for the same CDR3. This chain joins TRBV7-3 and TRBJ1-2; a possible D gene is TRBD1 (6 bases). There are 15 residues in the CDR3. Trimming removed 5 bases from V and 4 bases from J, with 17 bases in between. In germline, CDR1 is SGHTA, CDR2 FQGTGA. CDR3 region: CASSPIPGGSYGYTF. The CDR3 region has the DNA TGTGCCAGCAGCCCGATTCCTGGGGGCTCCTATGGCTACACCTTC.

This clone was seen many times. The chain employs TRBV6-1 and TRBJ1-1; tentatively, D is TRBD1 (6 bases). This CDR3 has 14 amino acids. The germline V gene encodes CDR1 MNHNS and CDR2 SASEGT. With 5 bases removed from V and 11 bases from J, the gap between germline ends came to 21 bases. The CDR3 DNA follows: TGTGCCAGCAGTCCGCCGAACAGGGATGGGGTGGCTTTCTTT. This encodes CASSPPNRDGVAFF.

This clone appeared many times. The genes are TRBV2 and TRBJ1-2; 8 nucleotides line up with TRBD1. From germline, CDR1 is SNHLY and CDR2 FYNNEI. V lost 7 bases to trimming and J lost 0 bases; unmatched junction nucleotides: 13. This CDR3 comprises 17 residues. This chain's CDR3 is CASKEAGTGNPNYGYTF. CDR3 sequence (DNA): TGTGCCAGCAAGGAGGCTGGGACAGGAAATCCTAACTATGGCTACACCTTC.

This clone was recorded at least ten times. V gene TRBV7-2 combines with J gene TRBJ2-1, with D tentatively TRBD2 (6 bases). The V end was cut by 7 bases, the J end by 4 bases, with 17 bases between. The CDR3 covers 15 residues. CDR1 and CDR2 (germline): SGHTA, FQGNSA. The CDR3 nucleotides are TGTGCCAGCACCAACATTCGGGGGATTTACAATGAGCAGTTCTTC. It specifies CASTNIRGIYNEQFF.

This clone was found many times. CDR3 sequence: CASSLIPGAGEAFF. In nucleotides, the CDR3 is TGTGCCAGCAGCTTAATTCCAGGGGCCGGAGAAGCTTTCTTT. The chain joins TRBV7-3 to TRBJ1-1; a possible D gene is TRBD1 (6 bases). Germline V gives CDR1 SGHTA, CDR2 FQGTGA. This CDR3 comprises 14 residues. V was cut by 1 base and J by 8 bases, with 14 bases left in between.